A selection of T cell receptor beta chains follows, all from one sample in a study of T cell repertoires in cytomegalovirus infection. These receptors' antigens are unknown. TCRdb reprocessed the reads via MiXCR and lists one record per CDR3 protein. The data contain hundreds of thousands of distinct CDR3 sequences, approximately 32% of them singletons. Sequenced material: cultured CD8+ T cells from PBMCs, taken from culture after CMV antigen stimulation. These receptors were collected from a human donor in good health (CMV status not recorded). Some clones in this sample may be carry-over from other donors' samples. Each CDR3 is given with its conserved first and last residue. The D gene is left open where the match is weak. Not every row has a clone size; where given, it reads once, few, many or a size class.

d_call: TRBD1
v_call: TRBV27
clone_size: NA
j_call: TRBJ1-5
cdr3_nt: TGTGCCAGCAGTGGGGGGACAGGGTATGATCAGCCCCAGCATTTT
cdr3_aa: CASSGGTGYDQPQHF

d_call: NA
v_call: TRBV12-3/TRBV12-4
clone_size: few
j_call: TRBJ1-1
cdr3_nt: TGTGCCAGCAGTCCACCAACTTGGGATCGAGAAGCTTTCTTT
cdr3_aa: CASSPPTWDREAFF

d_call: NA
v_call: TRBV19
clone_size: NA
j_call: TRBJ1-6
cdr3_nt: TGTGCCAGTAGTATAGACTTAAGAAGGAATTCACCCCTCCACTTT
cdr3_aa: CASSIDLRRNSPLHF

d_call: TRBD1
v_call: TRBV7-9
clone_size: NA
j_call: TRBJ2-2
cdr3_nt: TGTGCCAGCAGCTCGAACAGGGGGCGCTGGGAGCTGTTTTTT
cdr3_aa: CASSSNRGRWELFF

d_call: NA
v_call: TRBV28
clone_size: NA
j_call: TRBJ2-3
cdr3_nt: TGTGCCAGCAGTACGCCGGGAAGGTCCACAGATACGCAGTATTTT
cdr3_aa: CASSTPGRSTDTQYF

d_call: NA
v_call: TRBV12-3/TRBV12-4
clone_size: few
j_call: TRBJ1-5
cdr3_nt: TGTGCCAGCAGTGATACTAGCTCCCAGCATTTT
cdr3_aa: CASSDTSSQHF

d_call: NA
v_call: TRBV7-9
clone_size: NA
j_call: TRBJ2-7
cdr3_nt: TGTGCCAGCAGCTTATCTTCCCTATACGAGCAGTACTTC
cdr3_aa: CASSLSSLYEQYF

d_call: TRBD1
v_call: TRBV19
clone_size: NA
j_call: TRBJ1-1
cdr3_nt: TGTGCCAGTAGTATAGACACAGGGGTGAGCACTGAAGCTTTCTTT
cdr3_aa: CASSIDTGVSTEAFF

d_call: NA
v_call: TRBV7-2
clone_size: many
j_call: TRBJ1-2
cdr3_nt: TGTGCCAGCAGATCCCGGGACTATGGCTACACCTTC
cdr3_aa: CASRSRDYGYTF

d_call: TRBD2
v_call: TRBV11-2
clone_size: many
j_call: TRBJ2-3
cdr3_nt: TGTGCCAGCAGCAAGACTAGCGGGGGTTTGAATACGCAGTATTTT
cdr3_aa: CASSKTSGGLNTQYF

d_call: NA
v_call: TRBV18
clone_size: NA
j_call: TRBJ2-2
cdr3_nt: TGTGCCAGCTCACCACCGGGTTTACAGCTTATTGCGAACACCGGGGAGCTGTTTTTT
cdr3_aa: CASSPPGLQLIANTGELFF

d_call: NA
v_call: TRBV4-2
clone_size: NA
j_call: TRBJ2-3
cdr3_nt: TGTGCCAGCAGCCGAGATCAGGGGGGCCATGCAGATACGCAGTATTTT
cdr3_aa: CASSRDQGGHADTQYF

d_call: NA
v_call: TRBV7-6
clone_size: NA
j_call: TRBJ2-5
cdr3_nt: TGTGCCAGCAGCTTAGATGGCAGGAGGACCCAGTACTTC
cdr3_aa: CASSLDGRRTQYF

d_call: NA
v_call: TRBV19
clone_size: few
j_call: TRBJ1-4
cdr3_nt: TGTGCCAGTAGTTGGAACCGGGATTCGCAGTTTTTT
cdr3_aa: CASSWNRDSQFF

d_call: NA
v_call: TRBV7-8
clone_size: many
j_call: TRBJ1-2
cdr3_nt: TGTGCCAGCAGCTTAGCAACCGGGACAGGCTACACCTTC
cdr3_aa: CASSLATGTGYTF

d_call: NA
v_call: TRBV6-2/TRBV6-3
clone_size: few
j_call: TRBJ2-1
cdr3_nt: TGTGCCAGCAGTTACGGTGGTAGCAGGAATGAGCAGTTCTTC
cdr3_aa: CASSYGGSRNEQFF

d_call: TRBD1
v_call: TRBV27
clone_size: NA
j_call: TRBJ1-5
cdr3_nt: TGTGCCACCAAACCGGGACAGGGATTATATAGCAATCAGCCCCAGCATTTT
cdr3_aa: CATKPGQGLYSNQPQHF

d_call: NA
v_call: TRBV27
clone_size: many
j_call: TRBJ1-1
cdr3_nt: TGTGCCAGCAGTTATACCATGAACACTGAAGCTTTCTTT
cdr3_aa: CASSYTMNTEAFF

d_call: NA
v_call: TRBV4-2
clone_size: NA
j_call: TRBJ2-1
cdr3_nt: TGTGCCAGCAGCCAAGAAGTTCGACCTGGTGAGCAGTTCTTC
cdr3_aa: CASSQEVRPGEQFF

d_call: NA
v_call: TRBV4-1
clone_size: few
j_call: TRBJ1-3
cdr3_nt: TGCGCCAGCAGCCAAGTAGTAGGTGCTGGAAACACCATATATTTT
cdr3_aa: CASSQVVGAGNTIYF

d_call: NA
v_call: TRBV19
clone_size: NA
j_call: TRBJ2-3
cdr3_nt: TGTGCCAGTAGTTGGACAGCCCGGAGTAGCACAGATACGCAGTATTTT
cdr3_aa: CASSWTARSSTDTQYF

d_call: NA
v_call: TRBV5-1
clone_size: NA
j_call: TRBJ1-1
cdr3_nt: TGCGCCAGCAGCTTGTGGGGTAGAAGCACTGAAGCTTTCTTT
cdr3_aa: CASSLWGRSTEAFF

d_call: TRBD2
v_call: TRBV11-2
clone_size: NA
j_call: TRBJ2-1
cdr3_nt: TGTGCCAGCAGCGGGCCCAGGGAGGGGAGTCGGTATGAGCAGTTCTTC
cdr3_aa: CASSGPREGSRYEQFF

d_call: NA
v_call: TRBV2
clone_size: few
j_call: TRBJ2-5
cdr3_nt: TGTGCCAGCAGTGAAGTGGGGCAAGAGACCCAGTACTTC
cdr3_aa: CASSEVGQETQYF